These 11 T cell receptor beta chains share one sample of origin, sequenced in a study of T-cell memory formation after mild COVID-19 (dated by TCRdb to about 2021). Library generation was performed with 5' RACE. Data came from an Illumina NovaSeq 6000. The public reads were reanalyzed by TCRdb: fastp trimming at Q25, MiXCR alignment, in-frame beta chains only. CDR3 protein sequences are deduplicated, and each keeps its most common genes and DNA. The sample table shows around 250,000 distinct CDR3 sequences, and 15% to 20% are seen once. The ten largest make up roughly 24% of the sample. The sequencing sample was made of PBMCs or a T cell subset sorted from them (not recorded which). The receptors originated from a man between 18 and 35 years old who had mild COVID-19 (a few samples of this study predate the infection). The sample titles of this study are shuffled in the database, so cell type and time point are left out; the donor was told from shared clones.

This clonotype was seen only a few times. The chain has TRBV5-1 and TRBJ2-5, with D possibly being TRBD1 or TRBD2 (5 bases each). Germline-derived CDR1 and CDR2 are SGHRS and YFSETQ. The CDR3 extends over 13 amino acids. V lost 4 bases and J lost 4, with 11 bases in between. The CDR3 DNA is TGCGCCAGCAGCGCCGGGACGGGAGAGACCCAGTACTTC. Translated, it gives CASSAGTGETQYF.

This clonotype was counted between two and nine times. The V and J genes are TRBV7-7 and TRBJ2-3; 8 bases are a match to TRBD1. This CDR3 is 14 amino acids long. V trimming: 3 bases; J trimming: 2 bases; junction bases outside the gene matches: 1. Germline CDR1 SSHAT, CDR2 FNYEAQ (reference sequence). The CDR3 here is CASSLGQDTDTQYF. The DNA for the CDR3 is TGTGCCAGCAGCTTGGGACAGGACACAGATACGCAGTATTTT.

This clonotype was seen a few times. Here the CDR3 DNA reads TGTGCCAGCAGCCTTGACAGGTCTTCAGCCTACGAGCAGTACTTC. This translates into CASSLDRSSAYEQYF. The rearrangement joins TRBV7-2 to TRBJ2-7, with TRBD1 as a possible D gene (6 bases). The CDR3 length is 15 residues. V lost 5 bases and J lost 2, with 16 bases in between. Germline values: CDR1 SGHTA, CDR2 FQGNSA.

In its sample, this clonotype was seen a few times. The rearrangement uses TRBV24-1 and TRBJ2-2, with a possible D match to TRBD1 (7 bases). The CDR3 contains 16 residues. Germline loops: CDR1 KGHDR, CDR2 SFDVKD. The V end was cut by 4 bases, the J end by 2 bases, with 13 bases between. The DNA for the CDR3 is TGTGCCACCAGTGACCGGGGGACAGTTAACACCGGGGAGCTGTTTTTT. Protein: CATSDRGTVNTGELFF.

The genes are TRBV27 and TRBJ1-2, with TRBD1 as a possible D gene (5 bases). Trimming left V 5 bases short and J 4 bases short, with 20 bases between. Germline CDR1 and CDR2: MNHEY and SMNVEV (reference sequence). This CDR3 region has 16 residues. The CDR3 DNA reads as TGTGCCAGCAGTCCCATCTCGGGACTGCGACTCTATGGCTACACCTTC. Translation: CASSPISGLRLYGYTF.

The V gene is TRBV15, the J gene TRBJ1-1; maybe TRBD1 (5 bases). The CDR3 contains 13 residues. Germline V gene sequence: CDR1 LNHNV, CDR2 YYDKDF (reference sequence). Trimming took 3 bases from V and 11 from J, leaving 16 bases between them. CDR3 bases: TGTGCCACCAGCAGTCGCCCCGGGACCTCCGCTTTCTTT. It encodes CATSSRPGTSAFF.

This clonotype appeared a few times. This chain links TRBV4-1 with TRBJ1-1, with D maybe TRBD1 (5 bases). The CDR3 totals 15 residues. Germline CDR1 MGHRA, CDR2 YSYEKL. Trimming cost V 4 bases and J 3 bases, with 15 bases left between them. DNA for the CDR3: TGCGCCAGCAGCCTCGGGGGGAGGGGCTACACTGAAGCTTTCTTT. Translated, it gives CASSLGGRGYTEAFF.

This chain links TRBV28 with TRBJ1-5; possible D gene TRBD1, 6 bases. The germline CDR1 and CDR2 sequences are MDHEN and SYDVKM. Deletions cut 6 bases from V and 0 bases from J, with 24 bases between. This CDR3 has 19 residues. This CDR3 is CASSRTVFRGPRSNQPQHF. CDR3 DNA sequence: TGTGCCAGCAGCCGTACCGTCTTCAGGGGACCCCGTAGCAATCAGCCCCAGCATTTT.

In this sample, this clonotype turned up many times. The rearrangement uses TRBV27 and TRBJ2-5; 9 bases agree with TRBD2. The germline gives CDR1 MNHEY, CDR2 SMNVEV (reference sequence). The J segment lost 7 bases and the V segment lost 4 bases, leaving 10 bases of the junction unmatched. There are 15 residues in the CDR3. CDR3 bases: TGTGCCAGCAGTTCCGGGGTAGCGGGGGTAGTGACCCAGTACTTC. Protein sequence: CASSSGVAGVVTQYF.

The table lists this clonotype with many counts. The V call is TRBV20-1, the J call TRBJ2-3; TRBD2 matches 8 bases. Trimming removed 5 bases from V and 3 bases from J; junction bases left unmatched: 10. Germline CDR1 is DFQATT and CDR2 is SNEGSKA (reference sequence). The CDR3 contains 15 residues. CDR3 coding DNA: TGCAGTGCTCATTCTGCGGGGGGAGGAACAGATACGCAGTATTTT. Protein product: CSAHSAGGGTDTQYF.

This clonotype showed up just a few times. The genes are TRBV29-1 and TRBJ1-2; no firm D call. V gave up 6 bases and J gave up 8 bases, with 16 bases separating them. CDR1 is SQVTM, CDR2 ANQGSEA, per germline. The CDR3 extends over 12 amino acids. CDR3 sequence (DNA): TGCAGCGTCAACACGATTGGTGAAGGCTACACCTTC. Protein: CSVNTIGEGYTF.